A single sample is the source of the 32 T cell receptor beta chains below, sequenced in a study of T-cell reconstitution after alpha-beta-depleted transplantation in children (dated by TCRdb to the mid-2010s). In the paper's terms, the treatment or condition label means: allogeneic hematopoietic cell transplantation with graft depleted of TCRalphabeta T cells and CD19 B cells. Libraries were constructed by PCR. The listed sequencing device is Illumina HiSeq 2500. TCR libraries were prepared with molecular barcoding, using unique molecular identifiers to normalize TCRbeta repertoire quantification. TCRdb trimmed the raw reads at Q25, called clones with MiXCR and kept productive beta chains. Entries are consolidated by CDR3 protein sequence, retaining the most common genes and DNA. This sample has about 1,000,000 distinct CDR3 sequences in its table, and about 29% of those were observed once. In total, the top ten clones hold 28% of the sample.

Sequences were derived from PBMCs, mostly from graft donor cells, sampled 360 days after TCRalphabeta/CD19-depleted stem cell transplant. These TCRs come from a boy less than two years old who had a stem cell transplant for SCID, so the T cells may come from the graft donor.

The chain couples TRBV12-3 or TRBV12-4 to TRBJ1-5; no clear D. The ends were cut back, 3 bases at V and 11 bases at J, with 23 bases in the middle. The CDR3 covers 16 residues. CDR3 region: CASSLSSWTPEMAQHF. The DNA for the CDR3 is TGTGCCAGCAGTTTGAGCTCATGGACCCCGGAGATGGCCCAGCATTTT.

CDR3 residues: CSAQTGLPYEQYF. In nucleotides, the CDR3 is TGCAGTGCGCAAACAGGGCTGCCCTACGAGCAGTACTTC. The V gene is TRBV20-1, the J gene TRBJ2-7; D may be TRBD1 (6 bases). The CDR3 consists of 13 residues. Germline loops: CDR1 DFQATT, CDR2 SNEGSKA (reference sequence). V was cut by 6 bases and J by 2 bases, with 14 bases left in between.

Here the CDR3 DNA reads TGCGCCAGCAGTCTGGACATCACTGAAGCTTTCTTT. Protein sequence: CASSLDITEAFF. The chain carries TRBV10-2 and TRBJ1-1, with D possibly TRBD1 on 5 matching bases. CDR1 and CDR2 (germline): WSHSY, SAAADI. The CDR3 spans 12 residues. The V gene lost 5 bases and the J gene lost 4 bases, with 8 bases spanning the gap.

This clonotype has only a few counts. The chain recombines TRBV12-3 or TRBV12-4 with TRBJ1-2, with D unresolved. The CDR3 runs 12 residues. Trimming removed 4 bases at V and 6 bases at J, with 9 bases between. The CDR3 DNA follows: TGTGCCAGCAGTTCCCGGTTGCATGGCTACACCTTC. Translated: CASSSRLHGYTF.

V gene TRBV3-1 combines with J gene TRBJ2-4; 8 bases map to TRBD1. CDR3 length equals 13 residues. Germline trimming cut 6 bases from V and 11 bases from J; bases unmatched to any gene: 9. Germline V gene data show CDR1 as LGHDT and CDR2 as YNNKEL (reference sequence). The CDR3 protein is CASRRTGGQVQYF. In nucleotides, the CDR3 is TGTGCCAGCAGGCGAACAGGGGGGCAGGTTCAGTACTTC.

This clonotype was observed a few times. This chain uses TRBV25-1 with TRBJ2-3, with D tentatively TRBD2 (6 bases). There are 17 residues in the CDR3. Germline V gives CDR1 MGHDK, CDR2 SYGVNS. V lost 3 bases, J lost 0 bases, and 16 bases lay in between. Written as DNA, the CDR3 is TGTGCCAGCAGTGAGCCGGGACTCAGGAGTAGCACAGATACGCAGTATTTT. Translation gives CASSEPGLRSSTDTQYF. Using reference TRBV25-1 and TRBJ2-3 for the parts outside the CDR3, the full variable domain is EADIYQTPRYLVIGTGKKITLECSQTMGHDKMYWYQQDPGMELHLIHYSYGVNSTEKGDLSSESTVSRIRTEHFPLTLESARPSHTSQYLCASSEPGLRSSTDTQYFGPGTRLTVL.

This clonotype showed up just a few times. The chain couples TRBV20-1 to TRBJ1-6; a possible D gene is TRBD1 (6 bases). The CDR3 is made up of 16 amino acids. Germline CDR1 and CDR2: DFQATT and SNEGSKA (reference sequence). V was pared by 0 bases and J by 2 bases, with 11 bases between. In DNA form, the CDR3 reads TGCAGTGCTAGAGATCGTTGGGACACCTATAATTCACCCCTCCACTTT. This encodes CSARDRWDTYNSPLHF.

The chain is built from TRBV28 and TRBJ2-7; D is possibly TRBD1 (5 bases). V lost 7 bases to trimming and J lost 7 bases, with 20 bases between them. The CDR3 is 14 amino acids. CDR1 is MDHEN and CDR2 is SYDVKM in the germline V gene. CDR3 in amino acids: CASTQDSFPGEQYF. Written as DNA, the CDR3 is TGTGCCAGCACCCAAGACAGTTTTCCCGGGGAGCAGTACTTC.

The chain is built from TRBV5-1 and TRBJ2-3, with D perhaps given as TRBD1 or TRBD2 (5 bases each). The CDR3 length is 16 residues. Germline lookup yields CDR1 SGHRS and CDR2 YFSETQ. Between the trimmed V and J ends, which lost 4 bases and 0 bases, there was a span of 15 bases. The CDR3 coding sequence is TGCGCCAGCAGCGCGGTGGGGGAAACTAGCACAGATACGCAGTATTTT. Encoded protein: CASSAVGETSTDTQYF.

J is TRBJ2-5 and V is TRBV4-3, with 7 bases fitting TRBD2. With V trimmed by 2 bases and J by 1 base, 13 bases remained unmatched. CDR1 is LGHNA, CDR2 YSLEER, per germline. The CDR3 runs 18 residues. The DNA of the CDR3 is TGCGCCAGCAGCCAACTCCCGTCGCCGGGGGGTACCCAAGAGACCCAGTACTTC. This codes for CASSQLPSPGGTQETQYF.

This clonotype has a handful of counts. V is TRBV5-1 and J is TRBJ1-1, with D possibly TRBD1 on 5 matching bases. CDR3 length: 14 residues. V was clipped by 7 bases and J by 5 bases, with 18 bases between them. Germline loops: CDR1 SGHRS, CDR2 YFSETQ. The CDR3 reads CASGRGLGGTEAFF. CDR3 sequence (DNA): TGCGCCAGCGGAAGGGGTTTGGGGGGAACTGAAGCTTTCTTT.

This chain links TRBV15 with TRBJ1-6; D is undetermined. V was trimmed by 4 bases and J by 19 bases, leaving 20 bases between them. The CDR3 covers 13 residues. Germline V gene lookup returns CDR1 LNHNV and CDR2 YYDKDF (reference sequence). DNA for the CDR3: TGTGCCACCAGCATTGGGAAGGGAACCCCGGTGCACTTT. Translated: CATSIGKGTPVHF. The full variable domain, rest sourced from reference TRBV15 and TRBJ1-6, is DAMVIQNPRYQVTQFGKPVTLSCSQTLNHNVMYWYQQKSSQAPKLLFHYYDKDFNNEADTPDNFQSRRPNTSFCFLDIRSPGLGDTAMYLCATSIGKGTPVHFGNGTRLTVT.

Only a few counts were recorded for this clonotype. The rearrangement uses TRBV18 and TRBJ2-3; D gene ambiguous. CDR1 is KGHSH and CDR2 is LQKENI in the germline V gene. V was shortened by 11 bases and J by 2 bases, with 14 bases between the two germline ends. The CDR3 is made up of 13 amino acids. The CDR3, as DNA: TGTGCCGGGTCGGTCAGAAACACAGATACGCAGTATTTT. Translating it yields CAGSVRNTDTQYF.

The rearrangement uses TRBV11-1 and TRBJ2-5; 7 bases are shared with TRBD1. Trimming removed 5 bases from V and 0 bases from J; junction bases left unmatched: 9. The CDR3 totals 16 residues. CDR1 is SGHAT and CDR2 is FQDESV in the germline V gene (reference sequence). The CDR3 here is CASSPRTGRYQETQYF. The CDR3 DNA is TGTGCCAGCAGCCCTAGGACAGGAAGATACCAAGAGACCCAGTACTTC.

This clonotype was seen a handful of times. J is TRBJ2-7 and V is TRBV9; the match to TRBD1 covers 9 bases. This CDR3 region has 15 residues. J lost 2 bases, V lost 2 bases, and 5 bases had no gene match. Germline V gene data show CDR1 as SGDLS and CDR2 as YYNGEE. The CDR3 bases are TGTGCCAGCAGCGTGGGAGGACAGGGGACCTACGAGCAGTACTTC. Translated, it gives CASSVGGQGTYEQYF.

This chain uses TRBV15 with TRBJ1-1; D is uncertain. Trimming cost V 1 base and J 0 bases, with 12 bases left between them. In germline, CDR1 is LNHNV, CDR2 YYDKDF (reference sequence). This CDR3 contains 16 residues. The CDR3 here is CATSRVGVGMNTEAFF. The CDR3 nucleotides are TGTGCCACCAGCAGAGTCGGGGTTGGGATGAACACTGAAGCTTTCTTT.

The V and J genes are TRBV20-1 and TRBJ1-5; TRBD1 matches at 7 bases. CDR1 and CDR2 (germline): DFQATT, SNEGSKA (reference sequence). The CDR3 is 14 residues long. V shed 1 base and J 5 bases; nucleotides not matched to a gene: 5. CDR3 residues: CSARGEGAYQPQHF. CDR3 nucleotide sequence: TGCAGTGCTAGAGGGGAGGGGGCCTATCAGCCCCAGCATTTT.

This chain joins TRBV7-9 and TRBJ1-4; D gene ambiguous. The germline gives CDR1 SEHNR, CDR2 FQNEAQ (reference sequence). V lost 3 bases and J lost 5, with 13 bases in between. The CDR3 consists of 15 residues. In DNA, the CDR3 is TGTGCCAGCAGCTTCGAGAGGAGAAAGAATGAAAAACTGTTTTTT. Its translation is CASSFERRKNEKLFF.

This clonotype has more than one count but fewer than ten. The chain combines TRBV24-1 with TRBJ2-1; D is ambiguous. V dropped 4 bases and J dropped 2 bases, with 5 bases sitting between them. The CDR3 loop spans 13 amino acids. Germline CDR1 KGHDR, CDR2 SFDVKD. Here the CDR3 reads CATSETPYNEQFF. The CDR3 DNA is TGTGCCACCAGTGAAACACCCTACAATGAGCAGTTCTTC.

The V and J genes are TRBV7-8 and TRBJ2-7, with 11 bases fitting TRBD1. The CDR3 totals 13 residues. In germline, CDR1 is SGHVS, CDR2 FQNEAQ. V lost 8 bases and J lost 4; bases outside the gene matches: 4. The CDR3 spells CASLRDRGYEQYF. The CDR3 DNA follows: TGTGCCAGCCTCCGGGACAGGGGGTACGAGCAGTACTTC.

The V call is TRBV6-1, the J call TRBJ2-5; D possibly uses TRBD1 or TRBD2 (5 bases each). Trimming took off 6 bases at V and 9 bases at J, with 17 bases between the two ends. The CDR3 has 13 residues. The germline V gene encodes CDR1 MNHNS and CDR2 SASEGT. The CDR3 protein is CASRRDGEVAQYF. The CDR3 DNA is TGTGCCAGCAGACGGGACGGGGAAGTGGCCCAGTACTTC.

In its sample, this clonotype was seen a few times. The junction shows a germline mismatch at one end, possibly a read error. V gene TRBV20-1 combines with J gene TRBJ2-3; 10 positions match TRBD1. The CDR3 spans 11 residues. Germline V lookup: CDR1 DFQATT, CDR2 SNEGSKA (reference sequence). The CDR3 DNA reads TGCAGTGCTAGAGTGGGACAGGGGCGGTTTTTT. It encodes CSARVGQGRFF.

This rearrangement joins TRBV5-1 to TRBJ2-3; TRBD1 might be the D (5 bases). Per the germline V gene, CDR1 is SGHRS and CDR2 is YFSETQ. Trimming pared 0 bases from V and 4 bases from J, leaving 21 bases between. The CDR3 has 18 residues. Here the CDR3 reads CASSLGQTKGHGADTQYF. CDR3 bases: TGCGCCAGCAGCTTGGGACAGACCAAAGGACACGGCGCAGATACGCAGTATTTT.

The V and J genes are TRBV10-3 and TRBJ2-3, with a tentative D call TRBD2 (7 bases). The CDR3 is 16 amino acids. The V end lost 2 bases, the J end lost 5 bases, and 17 bases lay between the germline ends. Per germline, CDR1 ENHRY and CDR2 SYGVKD. CDR3 sequence: CAISEGPGGPGDTQYF. The CDR3 region has the DNA TGTGCCATCAGTGAGGGGCCGGGGGGCCCTGGAGATACGCAGTATTTT.

This chain connects TRBV2 to TRBJ1-1; possibly TRBD1 for D (5 bases). V gave up 6 bases and J gave up 3 bases, with 23 bases separating them. Germline V lookup: CDR1 SNHLY, CDR2 FYNNEI. The CDR3 extends over 17 amino acids. The CDR3: CASRSPEWDYLDTEAFF. CDR3 sequence (DNA): TGTGCCAGCAGATCTCCCGAATGGGACTATTTGGACACTGAAGCTTTCTTT.

This clonotype was detected a few times. The chain is built from TRBV7-9 and TRBJ2-2; 7 nucleotides line up with TRBD1. The CDR3 length is 15 residues. The germline V gene encodes CDR1 SEHNR and CDR2 FQNEAQ (reference sequence). V lost 5 bases to trimming and J lost 4 bases; unmatched junction nucleotides: 7. The CDR3 coding sequence is TGTGCCAGCAGCCCGGGACAGCTATCCACCGGGGAGCTGTTTTTT. This encodes CASSPGQLSTGELFF. The full variable domain, completed using reference TRBV7-9 and TRBJ2-2, is DTGVSQNPRHKITKRGQNVTFRCDPISEHNRLYWYRQTLGQGPEFLTYFQNEAQLEKSRLLSDRFSAERPKGSFSTLEIQRTEQGDSAMYLCASSPGQLSTGELFFGEGSRLTVL.

This clonotype was counted only a few times. CDR3 sequence reads: CASTQGAHEQFF. The CDR3, as DNA: TGTGCCAGCACTCAGGGGGCCCATGAGCAGTTCTTC. The chain recombines TRBV6-6 with TRBJ2-1; 8 positions agree with TRBD1. CDR3 length equals 12 residues. Germline V gene data show CDR1 as MNHNY and CDR2 as SVGAGI (reference sequence). V was clipped by 7 bases and J by 8 bases; unmatched bases: 4.

V gene TRBV12-3 or TRBV12-4 combines with J gene TRBJ2-2; TRBD1 matches at 8 bases. The junction had 18 bases not matched to a gene; V was cut back by 3 bases and J by 6 bases. CDR3 length: 19 amino acids. CDR3 sequence reads: CASSLLLGQGRGSAGELFF. Written as DNA, the CDR3 is TGTGCCAGCAGTTTGCTTCTCGGACAGGGAAGGGGATCCGCCGGGGAGCTGTTTTTT.

At least ten counts were recorded for this clonotype. The rearrangement links TRBV7-8 to TRBJ2-5; D call uncertain. V was cut by 11 bases and J by 4 bases, with 17 bases left in between. Germline V gene sequence: CDR1 SGHVS, CDR2 FQNEAQ. The CDR3 consists of 13 residues. CDR3 DNA: TGTGCCGCGAGCCTGACCCCAGGAGAGACCCAGTACTTC. Translated, it gives CAASLTPGETQYF.

This clonotype was counted only a few times. The gene calls are TRBV15 and TRBJ2-3, with 14 bases identical to TRBD2. The V segment lost 5 bases and the J segment 3 bases; nucleotides outside the gene matches: 7. Germline-derived CDR1 and CDR2 are LNHNV and YYDKDF (reference sequence). There are 17 residues in the CDR3. CDR3 DNA: TGTGCCACCAGCTTCGGACTAGCGGGGGGCGCAACAGATACGCAGTATTTT. Translated, it gives CATSFGLAGGATDTQYF.

This clonotype appeared a few times. The CDR3 coding sequence is TGCGCCAGCAGCCACCATCAGGGAGAGACCTACGAGCAGTACTTC. This sequence encodes CASSHHQGETYEQYF. This rearrangement joins TRBV4-1 to TRBJ2-7; D might be TRBD1 or TRBD2, each matching 5 bases. The CDR3 has 15 residues. Germline CDR1 MGHRA, CDR2 YSYEKL. The V end was cut by 3 bases, the J end by 2 bases, with 14 bases between.

The sample holds a few counts of this clonotype. This rearrangement joins TRBV4-3 to TRBJ2-3; D is ambiguous. Germline CDR1 LGHNA, CDR2 YSLEER. V was trimmed by 0 bases and J by 0 bases, leaving 13 bases between them. The CDR3 is 17 residues long. The CDR3 region has the DNA TGCGCCAGCAGCCAAGATGATAGCAGACTTAGCACAGATACGCAGTATTTT. Encoded protein: CASSQDDSRLSTDTQYF.